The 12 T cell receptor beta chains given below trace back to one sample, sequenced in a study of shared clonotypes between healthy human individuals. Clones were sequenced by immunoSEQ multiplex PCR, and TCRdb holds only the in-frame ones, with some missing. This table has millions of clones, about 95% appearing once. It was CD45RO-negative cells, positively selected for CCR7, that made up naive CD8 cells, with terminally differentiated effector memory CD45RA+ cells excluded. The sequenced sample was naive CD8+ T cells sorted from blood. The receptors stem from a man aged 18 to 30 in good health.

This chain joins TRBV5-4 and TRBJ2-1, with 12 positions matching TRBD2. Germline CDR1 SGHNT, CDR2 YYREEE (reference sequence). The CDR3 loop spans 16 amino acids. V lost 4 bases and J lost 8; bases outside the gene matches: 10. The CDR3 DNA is TGTGCCAGCAGCCCTGACCCTAGCGGGGGGGCCCATGAGCAGTTCTTC. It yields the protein CASSPDPSGGAHEQFF.

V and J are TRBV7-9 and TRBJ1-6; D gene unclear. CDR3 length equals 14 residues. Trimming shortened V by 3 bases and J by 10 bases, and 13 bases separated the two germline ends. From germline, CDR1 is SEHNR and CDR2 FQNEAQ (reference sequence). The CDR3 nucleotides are TGTGCCAGCAGCTTCCCCGACGGGATCTCACCCCTCCACTTT. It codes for CASSFPDGISPLHF.

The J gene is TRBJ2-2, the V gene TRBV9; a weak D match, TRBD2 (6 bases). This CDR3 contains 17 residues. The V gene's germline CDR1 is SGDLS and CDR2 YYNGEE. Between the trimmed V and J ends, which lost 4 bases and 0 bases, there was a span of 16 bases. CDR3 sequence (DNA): TGTGCCAGCAGCTTCCATATCACGGGAGCGAACACCGGGGAGCTGTTTTTT. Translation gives CASSFHITGANTGELFF.

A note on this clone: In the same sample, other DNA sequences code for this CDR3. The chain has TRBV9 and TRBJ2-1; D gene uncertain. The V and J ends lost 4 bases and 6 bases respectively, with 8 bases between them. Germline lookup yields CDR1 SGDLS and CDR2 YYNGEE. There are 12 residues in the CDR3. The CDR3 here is CASSPSGNEQFF. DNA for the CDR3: TGTGCCAGCAGCCCCTCAGGCAATGAGCAGTTCTTC.

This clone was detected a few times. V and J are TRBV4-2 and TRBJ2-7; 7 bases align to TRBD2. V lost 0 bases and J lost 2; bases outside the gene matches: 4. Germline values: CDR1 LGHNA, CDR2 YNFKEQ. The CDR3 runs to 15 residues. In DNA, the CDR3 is TGTGCCAGCAGCCAAGATCTGGCGGGAGCCTACGAGCAGTACTTC. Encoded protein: CASSQDLAGAYEQYF.

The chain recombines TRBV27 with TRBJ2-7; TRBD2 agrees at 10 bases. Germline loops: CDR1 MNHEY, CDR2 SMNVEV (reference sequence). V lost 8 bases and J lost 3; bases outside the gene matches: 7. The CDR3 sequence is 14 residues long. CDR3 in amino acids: CASSHRTSGYEQYF. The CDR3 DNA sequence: TGTGCCAGCTCTCATAGGACTAGCGGCTACGAGCAGTACTTC.

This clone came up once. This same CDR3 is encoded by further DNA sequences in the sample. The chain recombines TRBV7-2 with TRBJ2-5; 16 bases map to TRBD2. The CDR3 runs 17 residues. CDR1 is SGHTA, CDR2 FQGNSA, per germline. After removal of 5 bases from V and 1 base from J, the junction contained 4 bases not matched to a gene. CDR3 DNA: TGTGCCAGCAGCGCGGGACTAGCGGGGGGGCTCCAAGAGACCCAGTACTTC. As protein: CASSAGLAGGLQETQYF.

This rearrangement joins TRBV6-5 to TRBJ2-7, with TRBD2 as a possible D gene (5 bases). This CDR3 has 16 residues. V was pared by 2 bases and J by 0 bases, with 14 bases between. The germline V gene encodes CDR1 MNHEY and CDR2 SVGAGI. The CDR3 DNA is TGTGCCAGCAGTTACGGTTGGCAGCGGTCCTCCTACGAGCAGTACTTC. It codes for CASSYGWQRSSYEQYF.

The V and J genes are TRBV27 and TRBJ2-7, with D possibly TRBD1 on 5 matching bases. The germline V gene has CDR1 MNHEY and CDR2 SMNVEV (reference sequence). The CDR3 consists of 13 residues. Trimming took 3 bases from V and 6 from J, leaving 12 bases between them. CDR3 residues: CASSLGYRGEQYF. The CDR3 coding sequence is TGTGCCAGCAGTTTGGGCTATAGGGGCGAGCAGTACTTC.

CDR3 sequence reads: CASSQDRGDNEQFF. Here the CDR3 DNA reads TGCGCCAGCAGCCAAGACAGGGGTGACAATGAGCAGTTCTTC. This chain joins TRBV4-1 and TRBJ2-1; D is perhaps TRBD1 (6 bases). The CDR3 length is 14 residues. Germline V gives CDR1 MGHRA, CDR2 YSYEKL. Trimming stripped 0 bases from V and 5 bases from J, with 8 bases between.

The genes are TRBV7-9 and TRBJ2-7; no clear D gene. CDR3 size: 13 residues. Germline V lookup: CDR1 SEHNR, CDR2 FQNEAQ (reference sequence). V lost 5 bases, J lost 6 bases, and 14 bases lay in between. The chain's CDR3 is CASSLGDLTEQYF. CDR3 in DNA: TGTGCCAGCAGCCTAGGAGACTTGACCGAGCAGTACTTC. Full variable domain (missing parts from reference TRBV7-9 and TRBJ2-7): DTGVSQNPRHKITKRGQNVTFRCDPISEHNRLYWYRQTLGQGPEFLTYFQNEAQLEKSRLLSDRFSAERPKGSFSTLEIQRTEQGDSAMYLCASSLGDLTEQYFGPGTRLTVT.

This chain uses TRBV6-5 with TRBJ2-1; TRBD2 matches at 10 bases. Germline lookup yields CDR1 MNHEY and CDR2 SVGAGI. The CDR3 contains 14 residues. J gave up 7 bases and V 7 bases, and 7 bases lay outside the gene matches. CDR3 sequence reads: CASTASGSSNEQFF. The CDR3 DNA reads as TGTGCCAGCACGGCTAGCGGGAGTTCTAATGAGCAGTTCTTC.